A selection of T cell receptor beta chains follows, all from one sample in a study of cytomegalovirus exposure and HLA in healthy donors. Generated by immunoSEQ multiplex PCR, the TCRdb table keeps only in-frame clones and is missing some. The table has 120,000 or so clones, approximately 61% seen once; the top ten hold over 1.5%. The sequencing input was PBMCs. These receptors were taken from a man under 40 in good health and CMV-seropositive. The CDR3 runs from the conserved cysteine through the conserved F or W. Each record gives: V gene, J gene, clone size, D gene, CDR3 DNA, CDR3 protein. D genes are given only for firm matches. A row's size may be missing; if present it is once, few, many or a size class.

v_gene: TRBV6-4; j_gene: TRBJ1-6; abundance: .; d_gene: .; CDR3nt: TGTGCCAGCAGTGACAGGGCGAGGGATTCACCCCTCCACTTT; CDR3aa: CASSDRARDSPLHF
v_gene: TRBV9; j_gene: TRBJ1-2; abundance: .; d_gene: .; CDR3nt: TGTGCCAGCAGCGTAGGCTCGACAGATGGCTACACCTTC; CDR3aa: CASSVGSTDGYTF
v_gene: TRBV4-3; j_gene: TRBJ2-3; abundance: .; d_gene: TRBD2; CDR3nt: TGCGCCAGCAGCCAATCCGGGACTAGCGGGCCAGATACGCAGTATTTT; CDR3aa: CASSQSGTSGPDTQYF
v_gene: TRBV4-3; j_gene: TRBJ2-5; abundance: few; d_gene: .; CDR3nt: TGCGCCAGCAGCCAGGAAGGGCAGGGGAATTTCGGTCCAGAGACCCAGTACTTC; CDR3aa: CASSQEGQGNFGPETQYF
v_gene: TRBV29-1; j_gene: TRBJ2-3; abundance: .; d_gene: .; CDR3nt: TGCAGCGTTGACTCCGGTCCCCTCGCAGATACGCAGTATTTT; CDR3aa: CSVDSGPLADTQYF
v_gene: TRBV2; j_gene: TRBJ1-1; abundance: few; d_gene: .; CDR3nt: TGTGCCGGCAGGACAGCGAACACTGAAGCTTTCTTT; CDR3aa: CAGRTANTEAFF
v_gene: TRBV18; j_gene: TRBJ2-1; abundance: few; d_gene: TRBD2; CDR3nt: TGTGCCAGCTCACCGGGCGGGAGAGTATATGAGAATGAGCAGTTCTTC; CDR3aa: CASSPGGRVYENEQFF
v_gene: TRBV9; j_gene: TRBJ2-5; abundance: .; d_gene: TRBD2; CDR3nt: TGTGCCAGCAGCGTAATAGCGGGGCCCCAAGAGACCCAGTACTTC; CDR3aa: CASSVIAGPQETQYF
v_gene: TRBV19; j_gene: TRBJ1-2; abundance: few; d_gene: TRBD1; CDR3nt: TGTGCCAGTAGTACGCGGGACAGGGAAAATGGCTACACCTTC; CDR3aa: CASSTRDRENGYTF
v_gene: TRBV2; j_gene: TRBJ1-5; abundance: .; d_gene: .; CDR3nt: TGTGCCAGCGAAGCCTATAGCAATCAGCCCCAGCATTTT; CDR3aa: CASEAYSNQPQHF
v_gene: TRBV6-5; j_gene: TRBJ2-7; abundance: .; d_gene: TRBD2; CDR3nt: TGTGCCAGCAGTTACTCGACTAGCGGACTCTACGAGCAGTACTTC; CDR3aa: CASSYSTSGLYEQYF
v_gene: TRBV7-9; j_gene: TRBJ2-1; abundance: .; d_gene: .; CDR3nt: TGTGCCAGCAGCTTATGGGGCCTCACTAACGAGCAGTTCTTC; CDR3aa: CASSLWGLTNEQFF
v_gene: TRBV19; j_gene: TRBJ1-3; abundance: few; d_gene: .; CDR3nt: TGTGCCAGTAGTATGTTCCCGTGGGCAGCCGTCTACTCTGGAAACACCATATATTTT; CDR3aa: CASSMFPWAAVYSGNTIYF
v_gene: TRBV10-1; j_gene: TRBJ2-7; abundance: .; d_gene: .; CDR3nt: TGCGCCAGCAGTGAGGCTAGCTACGAGCAGTACTTC; CDR3aa: CASSEASYEQYF
v_gene: TRBV4-1; j_gene: TRBJ1-4; abundance: .; d_gene: .; CDR3nt: TGCGCCAGCAGCCAAGTTGAGGGGCGCGGGGGTGAAAAACTGTTTTTT; CDR3aa: CASSQVEGRGGEKLFF
v_gene: TRBV7-3; j_gene: TRBJ2-5; abundance: .; d_gene: TRBD1; CDR3nt: TGTGCCAGCAGCCGGACAGGACAAGAGACCCAGTACTTC; CDR3aa: CASSRTGQETQYF
v_gene: TRBV27; j_gene: TRBJ1-1; abundance: .; d_gene: .; CDR3nt: TGTGCCAGCAGTTTCGCGGGAGGGACTGAAGCTTTCTTT; CDR3aa: CASSFAGGTEAFF
v_gene: TRBV4-2; j_gene: TRBJ2-7; abundance: .; d_gene: TRBD2; CDR3nt: TGTGCCAGCAGCCCGATACCCACGGGACAGGTGACTAGCGGGATTGACTTC; CDR3aa: CASSPIPTGQVTSGIDF
v_gene: TRBV5-4; j_gene: TRBJ2-2; abundance: .; d_gene: TRBD1; CDR3nt: TGTGCCAGCAGCTGGGGGACAGGACCGAACACCGGGGAGCTGTTTTTT; CDR3aa: CASSWGTGPNTGELFF
v_gene: TRBV9; j_gene: TRBJ1-3; abundance: .; d_gene: TRBD1; CDR3nt: TGTGCCAGCAGCCGGACAGGGACCAGCTCTGGAAACACCATATATTTT; CDR3aa: CASSRTGTSSGNTIYF
v_gene: TRBV9; j_gene: TRBJ1-1; abundance: .; d_gene: .; CDR3nt: TGTGCCAGCAGCCCCCCGCCGGGATTGAACACTGAAGCTTTCTTT; CDR3aa: CASSPPPGLNTEAFF
v_gene: TRBV27; j_gene: TRBJ2-7; abundance: few; d_gene: .; CDR3nt: TGTGCCAGCAGTCCCGGTGAGTTGGGGAGCTCCTACGAGCAGTACTTC; CDR3aa: CASSPGELGSSYEQYF
v_gene: TRBV19; j_gene: TRBJ2-7; abundance: few; d_gene: TRBD2; CDR3nt: TGTGCCAGTAGTCACCCCGGGACTAGAGGAGAGCAGTACTTC; CDR3aa: CASSHPGTRGEQYF
v_gene: TRBV7-3; j_gene: TRBJ1-1; abundance: few; d_gene: .; CDR3nt: TGTGCCAGCAGCCAACAGGGCGCGCTGAACACTGAAGCTTTCTTT; CDR3aa: CASSQQGALNTEAFF
v_gene: TRBV13; j_gene: TRBJ2-2; abundance: .; d_gene: .; CDR3nt: TGTGCCAGCAGCCAGTACACCGGGGAGCTGTTTTTT; CDR3aa: CASSQYTGELFF
v_gene: TRBV18; j_gene: TRBJ1-3; abundance: .; d_gene: .; CDR3nt: TGTGCCAGCTCACAAACGCCAGGTCTGGCCAACACCATATATTTT; CDR3aa: CASSQTPGLANTIYF
v_gene: TRBV10-3; j_gene: TRBJ2-3; abundance: .; d_gene: TRBD2; CDR3nt: TGTGCCATCAGTGCCCCCGAGACTAGCAGCACAGATACGCAGTATTTT; CDR3aa: CAISAPETSSTDTQYF
v_gene: TRBV4-1; j_gene: TRBJ2-7; abundance: .; d_gene: TRBD1; CDR3nt: TGCGCCAGCAGCCATCGGGACAGGGGCCACGAGCAGTACTTC; CDR3aa: CASSHRDRGHEQYF
v_gene: TRBV10-3; j_gene: TRBJ2-3; abundance: few; d_gene: TRBD1; CDR3nt: TGTGCCATCAGTGACCCGGGACAGGGGTTGGATACGCAGTATTTT; CDR3aa: CAISDPGQGLDTQYF
v_gene: TRBV27; j_gene: TRBJ2-1; abundance: .; d_gene: .; CDR3nt: TGTGCCAGCAGTTGGGGGCGAAACAATGAGCAGTTCTTC; CDR3aa: CASSWGRNNEQFF
v_gene: TRBV28; j_gene: TRBJ1-5; abundance: .; d_gene: .; CDR3nt: TGTGCCAGCAGTTCACGGATGACAGGCGACCACAATCAGCCCCAGCATTTT; CDR3aa: CASSSRMTGDHNQPQHF
v_gene: TRBV9; j_gene: TRBJ1-3; abundance: few; d_gene: .; CDR3nt: TGTGCCAGCAGCGTTTACCAGGGAGGAAACACCATATATTTT; CDR3aa: CASSVYQGGNTIYF
v_gene: TRBV6-1; j_gene: TRBJ2-5; abundance: .; d_gene: TRBD2; CDR3nt: TGTGCCAGCAGGGCGGGCGGGACTATCCAAGAGACCCAGTACTTC; CDR3aa: CASRAGGTIQETQYF
v_gene: TRBV29-1; j_gene: TRBJ1-1; abundance: .; d_gene: .; CDR3nt: TGCAGCGTTGGGGGCCTGAACACTGAAGCTTTCTTT; CDR3aa: CSVGGLNTEAFF
v_gene: TRBV9; j_gene: TRBJ1-1; abundance: few; d_gene: TRBD1; CDR3nt: TGTGCCAGCAGCGTAGGACAGGGATACACTGAAGCTTTCTTT; CDR3aa: CASSVGQGYTEAFF
v_gene: TRBV5-6; j_gene: TRBJ2-3; abundance: .; d_gene: TRBD2; CDR3nt: TGTGCCAGCAGCTTCCGCGTTAGCGGGAACACAGATACGCAGTATTTT; CDR3aa: CASSFRVSGNTDTQYF
v_gene: TRBV28; j_gene: TRBJ2-3; abundance: .; d_gene: .; CDR3nt: TGTGCCTACCGAGGGGGAGCCACAGATACGCAGTATTTT; CDR3aa: CAYRGGATDTQYF
v_gene: TRBV5-4; j_gene: TRBJ2-2; abundance: .; d_gene: TRBD2; CDR3nt: TGTGCCAGCAGCCCCCGGACTAGCAGGAACACCGGGGAGCTGTTTTTT; CDR3aa: CASSPRTSRNTGELFF
v_gene: TRBV9; j_gene: TRBJ2-1; abundance: few; d_gene: TRBD1; CDR3nt: TGTGCCAGCAGCGAAAACAGGGGGATAACAAATGAGCAGTTCTTC; CDR3aa: CASSENRGITNEQFF
v_gene: TRBV5-1; j_gene: TRBJ1-6; abundance: few; d_gene: .; CDR3nt: TGCGCCAGCCGGGACAATAATTCACCCCTCCACTTT; CDR3aa: CASRDNNSPLHF
v_gene: TRBV7-9; j_gene: TRBJ2-7; abundance: .; d_gene: .; CDR3nt: TGTGCCAGCAGCTTAATAGGCTATACTACGATGGAGCAGTACTTC; CDR3aa: CASSLIGYTTMEQYF